This TCR beta chain was sequenced for a study of cytotoxic CD8 clonotypes in ibrutinib-treated CLL. Whole-study context: The group held 11 relapsed/refractory and 15 treatment-naive patients, with roughly 17 IGHV unmutated.

V was pared by 5 bases and J by 3 bases, with 7 bases between. The CDR3 spans 11 residues. CDR1 and CDR2 from the germline V gene are DFQATT and SNEGSKA (reference sequence). Worth noting for this clone: Its antigen is undetermined.

General study results and limits: On treatment, the uncommon public clonotypes contracted or remained stable.

Sequenced by immunoSEQ multiplex PCR; TCRdb stores in-frame clones only, minus some. This table holds a few hundred thousand clones, roughly 79% found once. This receptor was identified in a human donor with chronic lymphocytic leukemia. Sequencing was performed on PBMCs, taken before ibrutinib treatment. The chain employs TRBV20-1 and TRBJ2-5; D is unresolved. CDR3 sequence (DNA): TGCAGTGCTCCCAGGAAAGAGACCCAGTACTTC. Protein sequence: CSAPRKETQYF.